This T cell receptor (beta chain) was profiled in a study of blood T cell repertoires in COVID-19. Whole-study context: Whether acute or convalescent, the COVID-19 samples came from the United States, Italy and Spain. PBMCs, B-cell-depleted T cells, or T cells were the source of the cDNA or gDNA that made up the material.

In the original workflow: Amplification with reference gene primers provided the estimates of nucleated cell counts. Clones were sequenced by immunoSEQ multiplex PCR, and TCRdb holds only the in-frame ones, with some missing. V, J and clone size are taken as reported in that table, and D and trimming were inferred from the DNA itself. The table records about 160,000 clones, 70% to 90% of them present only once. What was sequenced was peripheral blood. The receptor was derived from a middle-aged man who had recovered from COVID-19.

CDR3 protein: CASSGDRATNEKLFF. The DNA for the CDR3 is TGTGCCAGCAGTGGGGACAGGGCAACTAATGAAAAACTGTTTTTT. The J gene is TRBJ1-4, the V gene TRBV2; 9 bases fit TRBD1. This CDR3 contains 15 residues. The germline V gene has CDR1 SNHLY and CDR2 FYNNEI. The V and J ends lost 4 bases and 0 bases, in that order; junction bases with no gene match: 0.